The T cell receptor beta chain under discussion was sequenced for a study of blood T cell repertoires in COVID-19. Study as a whole: Both acute and convalescent COVID-19 samples were obtained from the United States, Italy and Spain. T cells, B-cell-depleted T cells, or PBMCs provided the cDNA or gDNA that served as material.

As processed by the authors: Reference gene primer amplification gave estimated nucleated cell counts. TCRdb's copy holds only in-frame clones and misses some; the assay was immunoSEQ multiplex PCR. The V and J calls and clone size were taken over from that table, and D and trimming were inferred from the DNA. The sample includes approximately 390,000 clones, around 87% of them seen just once. Germline-derived CDR1 and CDR2 are SGDLS and YYNGEE. The CDR3 spans 15 residues. V dropped 2 bases and J dropped 5; count of bases not matched to a gene: 7. Seattle's cohort entered during active infection and was followed longitudinally.

The chain is built from TRBV9 and TRBJ1-1, with 9 bases lining up with TRBD1. This clonotype was obtained from a woman aged 60-75 years with COVID-19, enrolled during active disease. Sequencing was performed on peripheral blood. CDR3 region: CASSVGQGQGTEAFF. The CDR3 coding sequence is TGTGCCAGCAGCGTCGGACAGGGGCAAGGGACTGAAGCTTTCTTT.